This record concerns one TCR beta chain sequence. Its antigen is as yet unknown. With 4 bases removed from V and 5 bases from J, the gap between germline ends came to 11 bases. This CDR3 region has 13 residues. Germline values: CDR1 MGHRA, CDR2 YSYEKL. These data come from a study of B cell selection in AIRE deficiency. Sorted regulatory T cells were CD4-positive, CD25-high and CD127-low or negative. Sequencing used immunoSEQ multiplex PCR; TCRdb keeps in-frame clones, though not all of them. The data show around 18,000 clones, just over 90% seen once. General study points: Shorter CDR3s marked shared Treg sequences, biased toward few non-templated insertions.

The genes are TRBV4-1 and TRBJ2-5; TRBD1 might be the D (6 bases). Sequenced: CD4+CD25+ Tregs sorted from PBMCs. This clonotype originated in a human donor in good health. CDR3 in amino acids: CASSPGQVETQYF. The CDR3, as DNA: TGCGCCAGCAGCCCGGGACAAGTGGAGACCCAGTACTTC.